This TCR beta chain was observed in a study of shared clonotypes between healthy human individuals. Study as a whole: Samples came from two female and a few male donors aged 18 to 49.

This clone was seen only a few times. Assay runs were performed at deep level. Every subset had its genomic DNA shared out evenly among several immunoSEQ plates. Sequencing was performed with immunoSEQ multiplex PCR; in TCRdb, only in-frame clones are kept and a portion is missing. The profile shows roughly 500,000 clones, more than 75% of them singletons. CDR3 length: 15 residues. V was pared by 2 bases and J by 5 bases, with 8 bases of the junction left unmatched. Germline CDR1 reads MNHEY; CDR2 reads SVGAGI. This sequence originates from a woman aged 40 to 55 in good health. Some clones in this sample may be carry-over from other donors' samples. The specimen sequenced was PBMCs. This sequence joins TRBV6-5 and TRBJ2-7, with 8 positions matching TRBD1. In DNA, the CDR3 is TGTGCCAGCAGTTACACCCCGGACAGGGCGGACGAGCAGTACTTC. This encodes CASSYTPDRADEQYF.